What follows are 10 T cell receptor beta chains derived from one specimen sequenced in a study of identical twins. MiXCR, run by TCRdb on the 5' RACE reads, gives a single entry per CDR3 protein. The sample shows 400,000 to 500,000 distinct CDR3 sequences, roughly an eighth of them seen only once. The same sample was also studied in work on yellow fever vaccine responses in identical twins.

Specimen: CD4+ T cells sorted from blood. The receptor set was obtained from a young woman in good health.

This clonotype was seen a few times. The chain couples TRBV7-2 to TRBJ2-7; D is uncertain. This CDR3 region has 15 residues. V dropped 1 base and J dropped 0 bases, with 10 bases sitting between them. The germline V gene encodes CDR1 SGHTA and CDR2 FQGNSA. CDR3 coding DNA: TGTGCCAGCAGCTTAGAACGCGGTAACTCCTACGAGCAGTACTTC. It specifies CASSLERGNSYEQYF.

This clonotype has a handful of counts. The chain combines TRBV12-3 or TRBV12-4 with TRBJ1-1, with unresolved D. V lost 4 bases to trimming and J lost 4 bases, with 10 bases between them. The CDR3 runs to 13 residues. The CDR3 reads CASSSTRGTEAFF. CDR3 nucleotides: TGTGCCAGCAGTTCTACCCGAGGCACTGAAGCTTTCTTT.

In nucleotides, the CDR3 is TGTGCCAGCAGCTTTGACAGGGGACTCATGAACACTGAAGCTTTCTTT. It is translated as CASSFDRGLMNTEAFF. The gene calls are TRBV7-9 and TRBJ1-1, with 8 bases aligning to TRBD1. The CDR3 has 16 residues. Germline CDR1 is SEHNR and CDR2 is FQNEAQ (reference sequence). V lost 3 bases, J lost 0 bases, and 6 bases stayed unmatched.

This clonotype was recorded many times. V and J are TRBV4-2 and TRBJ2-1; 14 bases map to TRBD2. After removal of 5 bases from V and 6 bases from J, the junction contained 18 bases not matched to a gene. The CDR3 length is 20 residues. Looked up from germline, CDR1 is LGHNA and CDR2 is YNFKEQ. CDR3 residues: CASSTSRGTSGRVLINEQFF. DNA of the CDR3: TGTGCCAGCAGCACATCCCGGGGGACTAGCGGGAGAGTCCTGATCAATGAGCAGTTCTTC.

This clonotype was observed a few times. CDR3 loop: CASSLGKDTGELFF. The CDR3 region has the DNA TGTGCCAGCTCACTCGGCAAGGACACCGGGGAGCTGTTTTTT. The chain uses TRBV18 and TRBJ2-2; D not resolved. Germline CDR1 is KGHSH and CDR2 is LQKENI. This CDR3 region has 14 residues. V was pared by 4 bases and J by 3 bases, with 9 bases between.

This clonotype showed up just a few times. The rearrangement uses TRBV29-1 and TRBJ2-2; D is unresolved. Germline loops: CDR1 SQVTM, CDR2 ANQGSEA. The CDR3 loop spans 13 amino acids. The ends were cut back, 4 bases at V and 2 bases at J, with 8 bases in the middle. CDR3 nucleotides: TGCAGCGTTGCGGCGCAAAACACCGGGGAGCTGTTTTTT. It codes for CSVAAQNTGELFF.

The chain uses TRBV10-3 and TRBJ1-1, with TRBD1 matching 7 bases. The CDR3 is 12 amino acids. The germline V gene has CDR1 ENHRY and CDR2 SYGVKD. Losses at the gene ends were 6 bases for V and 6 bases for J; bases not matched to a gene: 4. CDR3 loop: CAIRKGQAEAFF. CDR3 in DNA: TGTGCCATCAGAAAAGGACAGGCTGAAGCTTTCTTT.

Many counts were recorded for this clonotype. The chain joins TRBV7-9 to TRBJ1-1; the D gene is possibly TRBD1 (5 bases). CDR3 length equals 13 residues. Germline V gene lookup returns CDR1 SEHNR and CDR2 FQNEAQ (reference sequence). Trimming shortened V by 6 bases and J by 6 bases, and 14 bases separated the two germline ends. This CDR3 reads CASRQEPGAEAFF. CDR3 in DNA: TGTGCCAGCAGACAGGAGCCCGGGGCTGAAGCTTTCTTT.

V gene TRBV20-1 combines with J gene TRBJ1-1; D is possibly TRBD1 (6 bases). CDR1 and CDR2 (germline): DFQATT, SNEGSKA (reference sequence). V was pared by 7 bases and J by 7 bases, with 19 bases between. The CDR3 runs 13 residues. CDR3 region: CSGRTTGYIEAFF. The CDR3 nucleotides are TGCAGTGGTCGGACCACAGGGTACATTGAAGCTTTCTTT.

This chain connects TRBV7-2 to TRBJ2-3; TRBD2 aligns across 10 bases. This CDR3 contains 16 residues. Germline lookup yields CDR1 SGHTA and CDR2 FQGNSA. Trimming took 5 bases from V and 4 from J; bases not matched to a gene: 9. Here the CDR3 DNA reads TGTGCCAGCAGCCCGAGGCTAGCGGGAGTGGCAGATACGCAGTATTTT. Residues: CASSPRLAGVADTQYF. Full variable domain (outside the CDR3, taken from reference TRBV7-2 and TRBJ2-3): GAGVSQSPSNKVTEKGKDVELRCDPISGHTALYWYRQSLGQGLEFLIYFQGNSAPDKSGLPSDRFSAERTGGSVSTLTIQRTQQEDSAVYLCASSPRLAGVADTQYFGPGTRLTVL.